This TCR beta chain was retrieved from a study of cytomegalovirus exposure and HLA in healthy donors. The germline gives CDR1 SGHDT, CDR2 YYEEEE. This CDR3 spans 16 amino acids. V gave up 0 bases and J gave up 1 base, with 12 bases separating them. About this clone: Its antigen remains unidentified.

Use of 60 Vbeta and 13 Jbeta primers characterized the PCR. Data came from immunoSEQ multiplex PCR; TCRdb stores just in-frame clones and leaves some out. The data show nearly 300,000 clones, with about nine tenths seen just once and 3% to 4% held by the top ten. Study-level results: Researchers reported in a later analysis that common viral pathogens appeared linked to several top clusters. Highly shared variants forming one cluster were likely a sequencing artifact. Some V segments could not be told apart, so they were left out, TRBV6-2 and TRBV6-3 among them.

Every donor was a healthy person donating bone marrow. The sample was PBMCs. The rearrangement links TRBV5-6 to TRBJ2-3; D possibly corresponds to TRBD2 (6 bases). The sequence derives from a man aged 40-50 years in good health and CMV-seropositive. CDR3 DNA: TGTGCCAGCAGCTTGGATCCGGGAGCAGGCACAGATACGCAGTATTTT. Its protein product is CASSLDPGAGTDTQYF. Looking up the rest from reference TRBV5-6 and TRBJ2-3 gives the full variable domain: DAGVTQSPTHLIKTRGQQVTLRCSPKSGHDTVSWYQQALGQGPQFIFQYYEEEERQRGNFPDRFSGHQFPNYSSELNVNALLLGDSALYLCASSLDPGAGTDTQYFGPGTRLTVL.